The 20 T cell receptor beta chains given below trace back to one sample, sequenced in a study of blood T cell repertoires in COVID-19. This table comes from immunoSEQ multiplex PCR, and its TCRdb copy is limited to in-frame clones, with some not included. The sample consists of 300,000 to 400,000 clones, around 83% of them appearing once. Sample: peripheral blood. All receptors derive from a man aged 25 to 45 with active or convalescent COVID-19.

This clone has a handful of counts. This chain links TRBV4-1 with TRBJ2-7, with 7 bases aligning to TRBD2. Germline V gives CDR1 MGHRA, CDR2 YSYEKL. The CDR3 runs 15 residues. V was pared by 4 bases and J by 4 bases, with 10 bases of the junction left unmatched. This CDR3 is CASSPTIAGPYEQYF. Here the CDR3 DNA reads TGCGCCAGCAGCCCCACTATAGCGGGCCCTTACGAGCAGTACTTC.

The rearrangement uses TRBV7-2 and TRBJ2-1; possibly TRBD2 for D (6 bases). Trimming removed 4 bases from V and 0 bases from J, with 13 bases in between. This CDR3 contains 16 residues. CDR1 and CDR2 (germline): SGHTA, FQGNSA. The CDR3 DNA reads TGTGCCAGCAGCTCCGCGGGGTCAAGCTCCTACAATGAGCAGTTCTTC. Encoded protein: CASSSAGSSSYNEQFF.

The genes are TRBV5-6 and TRBJ1-2; weak D call: TRBD1 (5 bases). Germline V lookup: CDR1 SGHDT, CDR2 YYEEEE. Trimming took 4 bases from V and 1 from J, leaving 14 bases between them. CDR3 length: 15 residues. CDR3 nucleotide sequence: TGTGCCAGCAGCGAGGACAAGTATCTTAACTATGGCTACACCTTC. It specifies CASSEDKYLNYGYTF. The full variable domain, completed using reference TRBV5-6 and TRBJ1-2, is DAGVTQSPTHLIKTRGQQVTLRCSPKSGHDTVSWYQQALGQGPQFIFQYYEEEERQRGNFPDRFSGHQFPNYSSELNVNALLLGDSALYLCASSEDKYLNYGYTFGSGTRLTVV.

This chain uses TRBV4-1 with TRBJ1-2; 7 bases fit TRBD1. The length of the CDR3 is 15 residues. Germline V gene data show CDR1 as MGHRA and CDR2 as YSYEKL. After removal of 1 base from V and 0 bases from J, the junction contained 2 bases not matched to a gene. CDR3 in amino acids: CASSQGDRANYGYTF. CDR3 nucleotide sequence: TGCGCCAGCAGCCAAGGGGACAGAGCTAACTATGGCTACACCTTC.

The V call is TRBV7-2, the J call TRBJ1-2, with TRBD1 as a possible D gene (6 bases). Germline CDR1 is SGHTA and CDR2 is FQGNSA. The CDR3 has 14 residues. Trimming removed 5 bases from V and 5 bases from J, with 15 bases in between. The CDR3 loop reads CASSIDRRGYGYTF. CDR3 sequence (DNA): TGTGCCAGCAGCATTGACAGGCGCGGGTATGGCTACACCTTC.

V is TRBV4-1 and J is TRBJ1-2, with TRBD1 as a possible D gene (6 bases). The V gene's germline CDR1 is MGHRA and CDR2 YSYEKL. This CDR3 region has 16 residues. Trimming stripped 2 bases from V and 4 bases from J, with 17 bases between. CDR3 protein: CASSQNAGEGGYGYTF. The CDR3 DNA sequence: TGCGCCAGCAGCCAAAATGCAGGGGAGGGGGGCTATGGCTACACCTTC.

This chain joins TRBV30 and TRBJ1-2, with D hard to call. The germline CDR1 and CDR2 sequences are GTSNPN and SVGIG (reference sequence). V was cut by 4 bases and J by 5 bases, with 11 bases left in between. This CDR3 contains 12 residues. CDR3 sequence (DNA): TGTGCCTGGACCATTCGGAGATATGGCTACACCTTC. Its protein is CAWTIRRYGYTF.

Note on this clone: Other DNA sequences of this sample code for an identical CDR3. This chain joins TRBV7-2 and TRBJ2-1; 9 positions match TRBD2. The CDR3 is 14 amino acids. V gave up 1 base and J gave up 7 bases; unmatched junction bases: 2. Germline CDR1 is SGHTA and CDR2 is FQGNSA. CDR3 bases: TGTGCCAGCAGCTTAGGCGGGAGGGGTAATGAGCAGTTCTTC. It codes for CASSLGGRGNEQFF.

The V call is TRBV29-1, the J call TRBJ1-2; D possibly corresponds to TRBD1 (6 bases). Germline V gives CDR1 SQVTM, CDR2 ANQGSEA. This CDR3 spans 13 amino acids. Trimming took 5 bases from V and 4 from J, leaving 14 bases between them. CDR3 sequence (DNA): TGCAGCGTTAAGGACAGAGTGGGCTATGGCTACACCTTC. Amino acids: CSVKDRVGYGYTF.

CDR3 in DNA: TGTGCCAGTAGTATACAGGGGTTCAGGTACAATGAGCAGTTCTTC. It codes for CASSIQGFRYNEQFF. The rearrangement links TRBV19 to TRBJ2-1; a weak D match, TRBD1 (6 bases). CDR3 length equals 15 residues. The ends were cut back, 2 bases at V and 4 bases at J, with 12 bases in the middle. Germline V gives CDR1 LNHDA, CDR2 SQIVND (reference sequence).

CDR3 coding DNA: TGTGCCAGCATGATGGGGAGTGGGTACACCGGGGAGCTGTTTTTT. Its translation is CASMMGSGYTGELFF. The chain links TRBV6-5 to TRBJ2-2, with TRBD2 as a possible D gene (5 bases). Trimming left V 7 bases short and J 3 bases short, with 15 bases between. Per the germline V gene, CDR1 is MNHEY and CDR2 is SVGAGI. The CDR3 spans 15 residues.

This chain uses TRBV4-1 with TRBJ1-1; D gene uncertain. The CDR3 runs 16 residues. V shed 0 bases and J shed 3 bases, with 14 bases lying between them. The germline V gene encodes CDR1 MGHRA and CDR2 YSYEKL. The CDR3 spells CASSQEAARRDTEAFF. CDR3 coding DNA: TGCGCCAGCAGCCAAGAGGCGGCACGGCGGGACACTGAAGCTTTCTTT.

The rearrangement links TRBV3-1 (or the pseudogene TRBV3-2) to TRBJ2-5; tentatively, D is TRBD2 (6 bases). The CDR3 covers 14 residues. Germline V gives CDR1 LGHDT, CDR2 YNNKEL (reference sequence). V lost 1 base and J 3 bases, leaving 9 bases between the germline ends. CDR3 protein: CASSQVGGEETQYF. The CDR3 DNA reads TGTGCCAGCAGCCAAGTCGGCGGGGAAGAGACCCAGTACTTC.

This clone came up once. CDR3 nucleotide sequence: TGCACCAGCAGCCAAGGGGTCAGAGGGGGAGCTGGCTACACCTTC. Encoded protein: CTSSQGVRGGAGYTF. The rearrangement uses TRBV1 and TRBJ1-2; TRBD1 was called by the table and not checked on the DNA. TRBV1 is deemed a pseudogene. The CDR3 has 15 amino acids.

V and J are TRBV4-3 and TRBJ2-1; no clear D gene. The CDR3 totals 16 residues. Trimming pared 1 base from V and 3 bases from J, leaving 13 bases between. Germline V gene data show CDR1 as LGHNA and CDR2 as YSLEER. CDR3 nucleotides: TGCGCCAGCAGCCAAGGAATGAGCGATTTCTACAATGAGCAGTTCTTC. It is translated as CASSQGMSDFYNEQFF.

This chain joins TRBV19 and TRBJ2-1; weak D call: TRBD2 (6 bases). Trimming removed 3 bases from V and 5 bases from J, with 14 bases in between. This CDR3 is 15 amino acids long. In germline, CDR1 is LNHDA, CDR2 SQIVND (reference sequence). CDR3 sequence reads: CASSMGGRRHNEQFF. In DNA form, the CDR3 reads TGTGCCAGTAGTATGGGGGGTCGCCGACACAATGAGCAGTTCTTC.

The sample holds one count of this clone. The chain uses TRBV6-2 or TRBV6-3 and TRBJ2-7; the D gene is possibly TRBD2 (6 bases). This CDR3 contains 13 residues. V dropped 3 bases and J dropped 2 bases, with 8 bases sitting between them. Germline lookup yields CDR1 MNHEY and CDR2 SVGEGT. CDR3 in amino acids: CASSYERAYEQYF. The DNA of the CDR3 is TGTGCCAGCAGTTATGAGCGGGCCTACGAGCAGTACTTC.

The chain combines TRBV6-2 or TRBV6-3 with TRBJ2-1, with TRBD1 matching over 7 bases. Germline V gene lookup returns CDR1 MNHEY and CDR2 SVGEGT. With V trimmed by 6 bases and J by 4 bases, 9 bases remained unmatched. The CDR3 has 15 residues. CDR3 region: CASSQTGTAYNEQFF. CDR3 nucleotides: TGTGCCAGCAGCCAGACCGGGACAGCATACAATGAGCAGTTCTTC.

This chain uses TRBV30 with TRBJ1-1; D is unclear. Deletions cut 0 bases from V and 4 bases from J, with 15 bases between. In germline, CDR1 is GTSNPN, CDR2 SVGIG (reference sequence). The CDR3 runs 15 residues. As DNA, the CDR3 is TGTGCCTGGAGTGTAAGGCCCATGCGGGGCACTGAAGCTTTCTTT. This sequence encodes CAWSVRPMRGTEAFF.

The chain couples TRBV10-3 to TRBJ2-1; 8 bases are a match to TRBD2. Germline V gene data show CDR1 as ENHRY and CDR2 as SYGVKD. CDR3 length equals 16 residues. V lost 3 bases, J lost 4 bases, and 8 bases stayed unmatched. The CDR3 here is CAISDRAGGNYNEQFF. For the CDR3, the DNA is TGTGCCATCAGTGACCGGGCGGGGGGAAATTACAATGAGCAGTTCTTC.